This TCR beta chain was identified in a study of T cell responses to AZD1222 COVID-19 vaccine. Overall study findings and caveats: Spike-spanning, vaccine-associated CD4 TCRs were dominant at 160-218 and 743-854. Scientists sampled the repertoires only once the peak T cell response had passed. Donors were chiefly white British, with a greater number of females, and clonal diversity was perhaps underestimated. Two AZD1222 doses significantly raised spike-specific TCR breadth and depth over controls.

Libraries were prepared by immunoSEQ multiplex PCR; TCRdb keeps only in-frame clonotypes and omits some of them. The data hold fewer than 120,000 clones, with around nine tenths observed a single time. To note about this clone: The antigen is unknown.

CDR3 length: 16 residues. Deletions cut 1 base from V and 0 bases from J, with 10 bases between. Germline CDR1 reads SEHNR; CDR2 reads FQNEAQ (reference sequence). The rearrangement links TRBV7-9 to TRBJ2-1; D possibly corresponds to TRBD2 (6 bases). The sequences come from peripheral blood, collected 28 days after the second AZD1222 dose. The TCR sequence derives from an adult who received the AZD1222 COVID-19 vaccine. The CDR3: CASSLGAGSSYNEQFF. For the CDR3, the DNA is TGTGCCAGCAGCTTAGGGGCGGGGAGCTCCTACAATGAGCAGTTCTTC.